These T cell receptor beta chains were read from a single sample in a study of cytomegalovirus exposure and HLA in healthy donors. TCRdb's copy holds only in-frame clones and misses some; the assay was immunoSEQ multiplex PCR. Of around 190,000 clones listed, 65% to 85% were seen once; the top ten hold about 1.8%. The specimen sequenced was PBMCs. All receptors come from a middle-aged man in good health and CMV-seropositive. Both conserved end residues are part of each CDR3. Each record gives: J gene, clone size, D gene, V gene, CDR3 protein, CDR3 DNA. A D gene is named only where the DNA matches it firmly. Size is omitted from some rows. Given values are once, few, many or a class for expanded clones.

J gene: TRBJ2-7
clone size: once
D gene: TRBD2
V gene: TRBV6-6
CDR3 protein: CASSGGVREQYF
CDR3 DNA: TGTGCCTCCTCCGGGGGGGTTAGGGAGCAGTACTTC

J gene: TRBJ2-6
clone size: .
D gene: TRBD2
V gene: TRBV7-9
CDR3 protein: CASSFTSGGPTGLTF
CDR3 DNA: TGTGCCAGCAGCTTTACTAGCGGGGGGCCCACCGGCCTGACTTTC

J gene: TRBJ1-5
clone size: .
D gene: TRBD1
V gene: TRBV19
CDR3 protein: CASSRTGGWNQPQHF
CDR3 DNA: TGTGCCAGTAGTAGGACAGGGGGCTGGAATCAGCCCCAGCATTTT

J gene: TRBJ2-2
clone size: .
D gene: .
V gene: TRBV18
CDR3 protein: CASSPQSNAGELFF
CDR3 DNA: TGTGCCAGCTCACCACAGAGCAACGCCGGGGAGCTGTTTTTT

J gene: TRBJ1-5
clone size: once
D gene: TRBD1
V gene: TRBV7-8
CDR3 protein: CASSLAGQRAFNQPQHF
CDR3 DNA: TGTGCCAGCAGCTTAGCGGGACAGCGGGCCTTTAATCAGCCCCAGCATTTT

J gene: TRBJ2-1
clone size: .
D gene: TRBD2
V gene: TRBV4-1
CDR3 protein: CASSQAGGTRLDEQFF
CDR3 DNA: TGCGCCAGCAGCCAAGCGGGGGGGACACGCTTGGATGAGCAGTTCTTC

J gene: TRBJ1-2
clone size: .
D gene: TRBD1
V gene: TRBV29-1
CDR3 protein: CSVEEFGTGSNYGYTF
CDR3 DNA: TGCAGCGTTGAAGAGTTCGGGACAGGCTCTAACTATGGCTACACCTTC

J gene: TRBJ1-1
clone size: .
D gene: TRBD1
V gene: TRBV5-1
CDR3 protein: CASSSQTGKRTEAFF
CDR3 DNA: TGCGCCAGCAGCTCACAGACAGGGAAAAGGACTGAAGCTTTCTTT

J gene: TRBJ2-1
clone size: .
D gene: .
V gene: TRBV7-8
CDR3 protein: CASSPGAQFPNEQFF
CDR3 DNA: TGTGCCAGCAGCCCTGGGGCCCAATTTCCTAATGAGCAGTTCTTC

J gene: TRBJ2-2
clone size: .
D gene: .
V gene: TRBV6-5
CDR3 protein: CASSYWAGQTGELFF
CDR3 DNA: TGTGCCAGCAGTTACTGGGCAGGGCAAACCGGGGAGCTGTTTTTT

J gene: TRBJ1-1
clone size: .
D gene: .
V gene: TRBV5-4
CDR3 protein: CASSLQANTEAFF
CDR3 DNA: TGTGCCAGCAGCTTGCAAGCGAACACTGAAGCTTTCTTT

J gene: TRBJ2-5
clone size: .
D gene: .
V gene: TRBV9
CDR3 protein: CASSTRGFKTQYF
CDR3 DNA: TGTGCCAGCAGCACCCGGGGGTTCAAGACCCAGTACTTC

J gene: TRBJ2-5
clone size: .
D gene: .
V gene: TRBV19
CDR3 protein: CASSINTNRAQETQYF
CDR3 DNA: TGTGCCAGTAGTATCAACACGAACAGGGCTCAAGAGACCCAGTACTTC

J gene: TRBJ1-3
clone size: .
D gene: .
V gene: TRBV5-1
CDR3 protein: CASSLGQTSGPGNTIYF
CDR3 DNA: TGCGCCAGCAGCTTGGGACAGACTTCTGGACCTGGAAACACCATATATTTT

J gene: TRBJ2-7
clone size: .
D gene: TRBD2
V gene: TRBV11-2
CDR3 protein: CASSYTSGGTYEQYF
CDR3 DNA: TGTGCCAGCAGCTATACTAGCGGGGGGACCTACGAGCAGTACTTC

J gene: TRBJ2-5
clone size: .
D gene: .
V gene: TRBV15
CDR3 protein: CATSRERVQETQYF
CDR3 DNA: TGTGCCACCAGCAGAGAACGGGTACAAGAGACCCAGTACTTC

J gene: TRBJ1-3
clone size: .
D gene: .
V gene: TRBV18
CDR3 protein: CASSETTGSGNTIYF
CDR3 DNA: TGTGCCAGCTCTGAGACGACAGGCTCTGGAAACACCATATATTTT

J gene: TRBJ2-1
clone size: .
D gene: TRBD1
V gene: TRBV5-8
CDR3 protein: CASSPGQGNNNEQFF
CDR3 DNA: TGTGCCAGCAGCCCGGGACAGGGTAACAACAATGAGCAGTTCTTC

J gene: TRBJ2-3
clone size: few
D gene: TRBD2
V gene: TRBV29-1
CDR3 protein: CSVEDPKAGGNTDTQYF
CDR3 DNA: TGCAGCGTTGAAGACCCCAAAGCGGGAGGGAACACAGATACGCAGTATTTT

J gene: TRBJ1-2
clone size: .
D gene: .
V gene: TRBV5-1
CDR3 protein: CASSLVPDYGYTF
CDR3 DNA: TGCGCCAGCAGCTTGGTACCAGACTATGGCTACACCTTC

J gene: TRBJ2-7
clone size: .
D gene: .
V gene: TRBV5-6
CDR3 protein: CASSFPGYEQYF
CDR3 DNA: TGTGCCAGCAGCTTTCCCGGTTACGAGCAGTACTTC

J gene: TRBJ2-1
clone size: .
D gene: TRBD2
V gene: TRBV15
CDR3 protein: CATSTTTSGLFSSYNEQFF
CDR3 DNA: TGTGCCACCAGCACCACGACTAGCGGGCTTTTTTCCTCCTACAATGAGCAGTTCTTC

J gene: TRBJ2-5
clone size: .
D gene: TRBD2
V gene: TRBV5-1
CDR3 protein: CASSLYPVSGSGRYQETQYF
CDR3 DNA: TGCGCCAGCAGCTTGTATCCCGTTAGCGGGAGTGGGCGGTATCAGGAGACCCAGTACTTC

J gene: TRBJ1-1
clone size: .
D gene: .
V gene: TRBV27
CDR3 protein: CASSLILGRAEAFF
CDR3 DNA: TGTGCCAGCAGTTTAATCCTGGGGCGAGCTGAAGCTTTCTTT

J gene: TRBJ2-2
clone size: .
D gene: .
V gene: TRBV5-1
CDR3 protein: CASSLAGGDGRTGELFF
CDR3 DNA: TGCGCCAGCAGCTTGGCCGGAGGGGACGGTCGCACCGGGGAGCTGTTTTTT

J gene: TRBJ1-4
clone size: .
D gene: .
V gene: TRBV6-4
CDR3 protein: CASRGGVRPPTKEKLFF
CDR3 DNA: TGTGCCAGCAGGGGGGGGGTCCGGCCCCCAACAAAAGAAAAACTGTTTTTT

J gene: TRBJ2-5
clone size: few
D gene: .
V gene: TRBV19
CDR3 protein: CASSIDHDRFQETQYF
CDR3 DNA: TGTGCCAGTAGTATAGACCACGACAGGTTCCAAGAGACCCAGTACTTC

J gene: TRBJ2-7
clone size: .
D gene: .
V gene: TRBV7-2
CDR3 protein: CASSSTGGVYEQYF
CDR3 DNA: TGTGCCAGCAGCTCTACAGGGGGGGTTTACGAGCAGTACTTC

J gene: TRBJ2-1
clone size: .
D gene: .
V gene: TRBV7-3
CDR3 protein: CASSLVAGLSGNEQFF
CDR3 DNA: TGTGCCAGCAGCCTCGTCGCTGGACTCTCCGGGAATGAGCAGTTCTTC

J gene: TRBJ2-7
clone size: .
D gene: TRBD2
V gene: TRBV5-4
CDR3 protein: CATKTSAQDYEQYF
CDR3 DNA: TGTGCGACAAAAACTAGCGCCCAGGACTACGAGCAGTACTTC

J gene: TRBJ1-1
clone size: .
D gene: TRBD1
V gene: TRBV5-1
CDR3 protein: CASSFDRGGTEAFF
CDR3 DNA: TGCGCCAGCAGCTTCGACAGGGGGGGGACTGAAGCTTTCTTT

J gene: TRBJ2-1
clone size: .
D gene: .
V gene: TRBV4-3
CDR3 protein: CASRGRMSNEQFF
CDR3 DNA: TGCGCCAGCAGGGGCAGAATGAGCAATGAGCAGTTCTTC

J gene: TRBJ2-7
clone size: .
D gene: TRBD1
V gene: TRBV7-2
CDR3 protein: CASSRPGQGYEQYF
CDR3 DNA: TGTGCCAGCAGCCGTCCGGGACAGGGGTACGAGCAGTACTTC

J gene: TRBJ2-1
clone size: .
D gene: TRBD2
V gene: TRBV6-1
CDR3 protein: CASSEEQRLAGVNEQFF
CDR3 DNA: TGTGCCAGCAGTGAAGAACAGAGACTAGCGGGAGTTAATGAGCAGTTCTTC

J gene: TRBJ2-3
clone size: .
D gene: TRBD2
V gene: TRBV4-2
CDR3 protein: CASSLGLAVTPPSTDTQYF
CDR3 DNA: TGTGCCAGCAGCCTGGGACTAGCGGTGACACCCCCTAGCACAGATACGCAGTATTTT

J gene: TRBJ2-2
clone size: .
D gene: TRBD2
V gene: TRBV7-9
CDR3 protein: CASSRLAANTGELFF
CDR3 DNA: TGTGCCAGCAGCCGACTAGCGGCGAACACCGGGGAGCTGTTTTTT

J gene: TRBJ2-1
clone size: few
D gene: TRBD2
V gene: TRBV6-1
CDR3 protein: CASSARLAGDPRMREQFF
CDR3 DNA: TGTGCCAGCAGTGCCCGACTAGCGGGAGACCCCCGAATGAGGGAGCAGTTCTTC

J gene: TRBJ1-1
clone size: .
D gene: .
V gene: TRBV5-1
CDR3 protein: CASSFVRDSEAFF
CDR3 DNA: TGCGCCAGCAGCTTCGTACGAGACTCTGAAGCTTTCTTT

J gene: TRBJ2-1
clone size: .
D gene: .
V gene: TRBV5-1
CDR3 protein: CASKRESSSYNEQFF
CDR3 DNA: TGCGCCAGCAAAAGGGAGTCGAGCTCCTACAATGAGCAGTTCTTC